These 29 T cell receptor beta chains share one sample of origin, sequenced in a study of preoperative IRX-2 immunotherapy in early breast cancer. TCRdb's table, derived via immunoSEQ multiplex PCR, lists solely in-frame clones and lacks some. This sample has around 34,000 clones; over 90% occur once, and the top ten carry about 6%. Treatment: preoperative locoregional IRX-2 cytokine immunotherapy. The biological material was taken from a patient treated with IRX-2 immunotherapy. The receptors were sampled from a human donor with breast cancer.

V usage is TRBV2 and J usage is TRBJ1-2, with a weak D call TRBD1 (5 bases). V lost 1 base and J 2 bases, leaving 8 bases between the germline ends. Germline-derived CDR1 and CDR2 are SNHLY and FYNNEI. The CDR3 contains 14 residues. CDR3 loop: CASSEDRLNYGYTF. The CDR3 DNA sequence: TGTGCCAGCAGTGAAGACAGGCTGAACTATGGCTACACCTTC.

This chain joins TRBV9 and TRBJ2-7, with 7 bases aligning to TRBD2. Germline V CDR1 and CDR2: SGDLS, YYNGEE. Unmatched junction bases numbered 7, after V lost 2 bases and J lost 5 bases. This CDR3 has 14 residues. CDR3 coding DNA: TGTGCCAGCAGCGTTGGCGGGAGCCTCGACGAGCAGTACTTC. Its translation is CASSVGGSLDEQYF.

In DNA, the CDR3 is TGTGCCAGCAGCTCGCAACCGGGGGGGGTATACGAGCAGTACTTC. Its protein is CASSSQPGGVYEQYF. The rearrangement uses TRBV7-2 and TRBJ2-7, with TRBD2 identical over 8 bases. The CDR3 is 15 amino acids. The V gene end was trimmed by 4 bases and the J gene end by 4 bases; junction bases not matched to a gene: 9. The V gene's germline CDR1 is SGHTA and CDR2 FQGNSA.

The CDR3 loop reads CASVGQNYGYTF. DNA of the CDR3: TGTGCCAGCGTCGGACAGAACTATGGCTACACCTTC. The V call is TRBV6-1, the J call TRBJ1-2, with a possible D match to TRBD1 (6 bases). This CDR3 region has 12 residues. Germline loops: CDR1 MNHNS, CDR2 SASEGT. The V end lost 8 bases, the J end lost 2 bases, and 9 bases lay between the germline ends.

V gene TRBV15 combines with J gene TRBJ1-5; tentatively, D is TRBD1 (6 bases). Per the germline V gene, CDR1 is LNHNV and CDR2 is YYDKDF (reference sequence). The V end lost 5 bases, the J end lost 6 bases, and 14 bases lay between the germline ends. The CDR3 has 14 amino acids. CDR3 amino acids: CATSLGGLVQPQHF. In DNA form, the CDR3 reads TGTGCCACCAGCCTAGGGGGTTTGGTTCAGCCCCAGCATTTT. The full variable domain, with the rest looked up from reference TRBV15 and TRBJ1-5, is DAMVIQNPRYQVTQFGKPVTLSCSQTLNHNVMYWYQQKSSQAPKLLFHYYDKDFNNEADTPDNFQSRRPNTSFCFLDIRSPGLGDTAMYLCATSLGGLVQPQHFGDGTRLSIL.

This chain connects TRBV6-1 to TRBJ2-1; TRBD2 agrees at 9 bases. The CDR3 extends over 15 amino acids. Germline-derived CDR1 and CDR2 are MNHNS and SASEGT. V was clipped by 2 bases and J by 8 bases; unmatched bases: 7. The CDR3 region has the DNA TGTGCCAGCAGTGAAACGGCGGGAGGGGTAGATGAGCAGTTCTTC. Protein product: CASSETAGGVDEQFF.

In nucleotides, the CDR3 is TGTGCCTGGAGTAGAATCGCGGGACAGTTGAACGAGCAGTACTTC. This encodes CAWSRIAGQLNEQYF. The chain recombines TRBV30 with TRBJ2-7, with TRBD1 as a possible D gene (7 bases). Deletions cut 2 bases from V and 5 bases from J, with 19 bases between. CDR1 and CDR2 (germline): GTSNPN, SVGIG (reference sequence). CDR3 length: 15 amino acids.

The chain links TRBV25-1 to TRBJ1-4, with D uncertain. CDR1 is MGHDK and CDR2 is SYGVNS in the germline V gene. Trimming pared 1 base from V and 8 bases from J, leaving 14 bases between. The CDR3 totals 15 residues. This CDR3 is CASSESIGLFEKLFF. The DNA of the CDR3 is TGTGCCAGCAGTGAATCCATAGGACTCTTCGAAAAACTGTTTTTT.

The chain combines TRBV19 with TRBJ2-2; TRBD1 is a possible D gene (5 bases). Trimming cost V 1 base and J 0 bases, with 6 bases left between them. CDR3 length: 15 amino acids. CDR1 is LNHDA, CDR2 SQIVND, per germline (reference sequence). CDR3 nucleotides: TGTGCCAGTAGTATAGCAGGGTCGAACACCGGGGAGCTGTTTTTT. As protein: CASSIAGSNTGELFF.

This chain connects TRBV29-1 to TRBJ2-1; 7 bases are shared with TRBD1. CDR3 length: 14 residues. The junction had 9 bases not matched to a gene; V was cut back by 4 bases and J by 6 bases. From germline, CDR1 is SQVTM and CDR2 ANQGSEA. The CDR3 sequence: CSVVSGQILNEQFF. The DNA of the CDR3 is TGCAGCGTTGTATCGGGACAGATCCTCAATGAGCAGTTCTTC.

The chain combines TRBV7-9 with TRBJ1-5; D may be TRBD1 (5 bases). In germline, CDR1 is SEHNR, CDR2 FQNEAQ (reference sequence). V was clipped by 3 bases and J by 7 bases, with 10 bases between them. The CDR3 length is 13 residues. Here the CDR3 DNA reads TGTGCCAGCAGCTTCGGGACCCGCCAGCCCCAGCATTTT. Translating it yields CASSFGTRQPQHF.

The chain recombines TRBV13 with TRBJ2-1; D might be TRBD2 (6 bases). Germline CDR1 PRHDT, CDR2 FYEKMQ (reference sequence). The CDR3 spans 15 residues. V was cut by 3 bases and J by 1 base, with 10 bases left in between. The DNA for the CDR3 is TGTGCCAGCAGCTTCAAGCGGGTTTCCTACAATGAGCAGTTCTTC. Translation gives CASSFKRVSYNEQFF.

V is TRBV28 and J is TRBJ2-5; D remains ambiguous. The CDR3 sequence is 11 residues long. CDR1 and CDR2 (germline): MDHEN, SYDVKM. V lost 7 bases, J lost 2 bases, and 5 bases lay in between. As DNA, the CDR3 is TGTGCCAGCATTCTACAAGAGACCCAGTACTTC. This gives the protein CASILQETQYF.

The chain couples TRBV5-6 to TRBJ2-3, with D uncertain. This CDR3 spans 15 amino acids. Trimming cost V 1 base and J 0 bases, with 9 bases left between them. Germline values: CDR1 SGHDT, CDR2 YYEEEE. The CDR3 DNA reads TGTGCCAGCAGCTTGCCCGCTTACAGCACAGATACGCAGTATTTT. Its protein product is CASSLPAYSTDTQYF.

This chain joins TRBV30 and TRBJ2-3; no definite D call. The V and J ends lost 3 bases and 4 bases respectively, with 5 bases between them. Germline CDR1 GTSNPN, CDR2 SVGIG (reference sequence). This CDR3 spans 11 amino acids. The CDR3 nucleotides are TGTGCCTGGAGGATCGCAGATACGCAGTATTTT. It translates to CAWRIADTQYF.

The genes are TRBV15 and TRBJ2-7, with TRBD1 identical over 8 bases. V was clipped by 4 bases and J by 3 bases; unmatched bases: 5. This CDR3 contains 14 residues. Germline V gene sequence: CDR1 LNHNV, CDR2 YYDKDF (reference sequence). In nucleotides, the CDR3 is TGTGCCACCAGCACTGGACAGGGTGGCTACGAGCAGTACTTC. The encoded protein is CATSTGQGGYEQYF.

This clone has just one count. The chain uses TRBV4-1 and TRBJ2-7; unclear D gene. The germline gives CDR1 MGHRA, CDR2 YSYEKL. Trimming took off 2 bases at V and 2 bases at J, with 7 bases between the two ends. The CDR3 runs to 13 residues. The CDR3 is CASSQFRAYEQYF. The CDR3 nucleotides are TGCGCCAGCAGCCAATTTAGGGCCTACGAGCAGTACTTC.

The genes are TRBV30 and TRBJ1-6; D is ambiguous. V lost 4 bases, J lost 3 bases, and 16 bases lay in between. Germline V gives CDR1 GTSNPN, CDR2 SVGIG (reference sequence). This CDR3 is built from 16 residues. The CDR3 region has the DNA TGTGCCTGGACTCTGCGAGGGAGCGACTATAATTCACCCCTCCACTTT. Residues: CAWTLRGSDYNSPLHF.

The rearrangement uses TRBV5-1 and TRBJ2-5; tentatively, D is TRBD1 (5 bases). The J call is in doubt because the DNA end fits TRBJ2-7 better. The CDR3 consists of 14 residues. The germline CDR1 and CDR2 sequences are SGHRS and YFSETQ. In nucleotides, the CDR3 is TGCGCCAGCAGCTCACAGGAGTCCTCCTACGAGCAGTACTTC. Its translation is CASSSQESSYEQYF.

This clone was observed a few times. The rearrangement joins TRBV4-1 to TRBJ1-4; D call uncertain. V dropped 2 bases and J dropped 8 bases, with 15 bases sitting between them. The CDR3 covers 15 residues. Germline CDR1 is MGHRA and CDR2 is YSYEKL. CDR3 nucleotides: TGCGCCAGCAGCCAATTCCCCCAGGTGGAAGAAAAACTGTTTTTT. It yields the protein CASSQFPQVEEKLFF.

The chain uses TRBV28 and TRBJ1-4; no clear D gene. The CDR3 sequence is 11 residues long. CDR1 is MDHEN, CDR2 SYDVKM, per germline. V was clipped by 5 bases and J by 5 bases, with 3 bases between them. The CDR3 reads CASSQNEKLFF. In nucleotides, the CDR3 is TGTGCCAGCAGTCAGAATGAAAAACTGTTTTTT.

V gene TRBV6-6 combines with J gene TRBJ2-1; the D gene is possibly TRBD1 (6 bases). With 6 bases removed from V and 8 bases from J, the gap between germline ends came to 17 bases. The CDR3 extends over 14 amino acids. Germline assignment: CDR1 MNHNY and CDR2 SVGAGI (reference sequence). In DNA, the CDR3 is TGTGCCAGCAGCGATGGCTTACAGGGATATGAGCAGTTCTTC. This sequence encodes CASSDGLQGYEQFF.

CDR3 sequence reads: CASSPQGRGADEQFF. CDR3 DNA: TGTGCCAGCAGCCCCCAGGGTCGGGGCGCCGATGAGCAGTTCTTC. The genes are TRBV9 and TRBJ2-1; tentatively, D is TRBD1 or TRBD2 (5 bases each). This CDR3 spans 15 amino acids. Germline V lookup: CDR1 SGDLS, CDR2 YYNGEE. Trimming removed 4 bases from V and 8 bases from J, with 19 bases in between.

The chain uses TRBV9 and TRBJ2-1, with a weak D call TRBD1 (6 bases). The ends were cut back, 3 bases at V and 6 bases at J, with 10 bases in the middle. CDR1 SGDLS and CDR2 YYNGEE come from the germline V gene. The CDR3 sequence is 13 residues long. The CDR3 loop is CASSGRGGNEQFF. DNA of the CDR3: TGTGCCAGCAGCGGGAGAGGGGGCAATGAGCAGTTCTTC.

The genes are TRBV18 and TRBJ2-5, with D possibly TRBD1 on 5 matching bases. CDR3 length equals 14 residues. V was clipped by 2 bases and J by 2 bases, with 9 bases between them. Germline V gene data show CDR1 as KGHSH and CDR2 as LQKENI. CDR3 nucleotides: TGTGCCAGCTCACCAGCTCAGGGACAAGAGACCCAGTACTTC. Encoded protein: CASSPAQGQETQYF.

Here the CDR3 DNA reads TGTGCCAGCAGGGCCTCCGGGGTATCCGGCAATGAGCAGTTCTTC. This gives the protein CASRASGVSGNEQFF. The gene calls are TRBV4-2 and TRBJ2-1; a possible D gene is TRBD2 (5 bases). V dropped 6 bases and J dropped 6 bases, with 18 bases sitting between them. The germline V gene encodes CDR1 LGHNA and CDR2 YNFKEQ. This CDR3 has 15 amino acids.

This chain links TRBV2 with TRBJ1-1; a possible D gene is TRBD1 (6 bases). The CDR3 consists of 14 residues. Trimming removed 4 bases at V and 0 bases at J, with 9 bases between. Germline values: CDR1 SNHLY, CDR2 FYNNEI. CDR3 sequence: CASSVQGLNTEAFF. In DNA form, the CDR3 reads TGTGCCAGCAGTGTACAGGGCCTGAACACTGAAGCTTTCTTT.

J is TRBJ1-3 and V is TRBV9; perhaps TRBD1 as D (6 bases). This CDR3 region has 15 residues. The germline gives CDR1 SGDLS, CDR2 YYNGEE. V gave up 0 bases and J gave up 0 bases, with 7 bases separating them. The CDR3 loop is CASSVGTASGNTIYF. CDR3 nucleotides: TGTGCCAGCAGCGTAGGGACAGCCTCTGGAAACACCATATATTTT.

This chain links TRBV27 with TRBJ2-7; tentatively, D is TRBD2 (7 bases). V was clipped by 2 bases and J by 2 bases, with 16 bases between them. Germline V lookup: CDR1 MNHEY, CDR2 SMNVEV (reference sequence). The CDR3 has 16 amino acids. CDR3 protein: CASSLAGAANPYEQYF. The DNA of the CDR3 is TGTGCCAGCAGTTTAGCGGGGGCAGCGAATCCCTACGAGCAGTACTTC.